The 23 T cell receptor beta chains given below trace back to one sample, sequenced in a study of shared clonotypes between healthy human individuals. Profiled with immunoSEQ multiplex PCR; TCRdb holds only in-frame clones, not every one. The sample has about 2.1 million clones, 85% to 95% seen once. Cells designated naive CD8 were CD45RO-negative and were positively selected for CCR7, with terminally differentiated effector memory CD45RA+ cells excluded. Sequenced sample: naive CD8+ T cells from PBMCs. The receptors stem from a man aged 18 to 30 in good health. Some clones in this sample may be carry-over from other donors' samples.

This chain links TRBV9 with TRBJ2-7; D is perhaps TRBD2 (6 bases). The CDR3 is 14 residues long. The germline V and J ends were trimmed by 4 bases and 2 bases, with 13 bases remaining between them. Germline V gene data show CDR1 as SGDLS and CDR2 as YYNGEE. CDR3 amino acids: CASSSRSGAYEQYF. In DNA form, the CDR3 reads TGTGCCAGCAGCTCACGCTCGGGAGCCTACGAGCAGTACTTC.

The genes are TRBV2 and TRBJ2-4, with no clear D. Between the trimmed V and J ends, which lost 3 bases and 0 bases, there was a span of 12 bases. This CDR3 contains 16 residues. Germline assignment: CDR1 SNHLY and CDR2 FYNNEI. CDR3 in DNA: TGTGCCAGCAGTGAGTTGGGGATAATAGCCAAAAACATTCAGTACTTC. The encoded protein is CASSELGIIAKNIQYF. The full variable domain, completed using reference TRBV2 and TRBJ2-4, is EPEVTQTPSHQVTQMGQEVILRCVPISNHLYFYWYRQILGQKVEFLVSFYNNEISEKSEIFDDQFSVERPDGSNFTLKIRSTKLEDSAMYFCASSELGIIAKNIQYFGAGTRLSVL.

This clone has a single count. The gene calls are TRBV28 and TRBJ1-2; a weak D match, TRBD1 (5 bases). Trimming shortened V by 6 bases and J by 1 base, and 24 bases separated the two germline ends. The CDR3 length is 18 residues. Germline values: CDR1 MDHEN, CDR2 SYDVKM. Here the CDR3 DNA reads TGTGCCAGCAGCCGATCAGAGGGGCTCGGATACTTTAACTATGGCTACACCTTC. Translating gives CASSRSEGLGYFNYGYTF.

The chain combines TRBV4-1 with TRBJ2-3; D uncertain. Germline loops: CDR1 MGHRA, CDR2 YSYEKL. This CDR3 spans 16 amino acids. The V end was cut by 2 bases, the J end by 0 bases, with 12 bases between. CDR3 amino acids: CASSQPVSTSTDTQYF. The CDR3 DNA reads TGCGCCAGCAGCCAACCCGTCTCGACAAGCACAGATACGCAGTATTTT.

Comment on this clone: Additional DNA sequences in this sample encode the identical CDR3. The chain links TRBV19 to TRBJ2-2; D gene unclear. Germline values: CDR1 LNHDA, CDR2 SQIVND (reference sequence). The CDR3 consists of 15 residues. V lost 3 bases and J lost 0, with 8 bases in between. CDR3 sequence: CASSIGRANTGELFF. CDR3 coding DNA: TGTGCCAGTAGTATTGGTCGGGCGAACACCGGGGAGCTGTTTTTT.

J is TRBJ2-3 and V is TRBV7-2; the D is unclear. The CDR3 loop spans 16 amino acids. CDR1 and CDR2 (germline): SGHTA, FQGNSA. The V gene lost 5 bases and the J gene lost 0 bases, with 15 bases spanning the gap. The CDR3 loop reads CASSPRAFQSTDTQYF. DNA for the CDR3: TGTGCCAGCAGCCCACGGGCTTTTCAGAGCACAGATACGCAGTATTTT.

This clone was counted a single time. In the same sample, other DNA sequences code for this CDR3. The chain is built from TRBV5-1 and TRBJ1-5, with D possibly being TRBD1 (5 bases). Germline assignment: CDR1 SGHRS and CDR2 YFSETQ. The CDR3 spans 13 residues. The V and J ends lost 2 bases and 4 bases respectively, with 7 bases between them. The CDR3 protein is CASSLTGNQPQHF. The CDR3 nucleotides are TGCGCCAGCAGCTTAACAGGTAATCAGCCCCAGCATTTT.

The chain recombines TRBV9 with TRBJ1-2; weak D call: TRBD1 (5 bases). The CDR3 contains 14 residues. Per germline, CDR1 SGDLS and CDR2 YYNGEE. Trimming shortened V by 4 bases and J by 4 bases, and 14 bases separated the two germline ends. In nucleotides, the CDR3 is TGTGCCAGCAGCCGGGACGACCTGCCCTATGGCTACACCTTC. Translation: CASSRDDLPYGYTF. Full variable domain (outside the CDR3, taken from reference TRBV9 and TRBJ1-2): DSGVTQTPKHLITATGQRVTLRCSPRSGDLSVYWYQQSLDQGLQFLIQYYNGEERAKGNILERFSAQQFPDLHSELNLSSLELGDSALYFCASSRDDLPYGYTFGSGTRLTVV.

The rearrangement joins TRBV19 to TRBJ2-7; possible D gene TRBD2, 6 bases. V dropped 3 bases and J dropped 0 bases, with 12 bases sitting between them. This CDR3 region has 15 residues. In germline, CDR1 is LNHDA, CDR2 SQIVND (reference sequence). The CDR3 loop reads CASSIGGTSSYEQYF. CDR3 DNA: TGTGCCAGTAGTATTGGAGGGACCAGCTCCTACGAGCAGTACTTC.

This clone is a singleton in its sample. This rearrangement joins TRBV15 to TRBJ1-2; D not resolved. This CDR3 is built from 13 residues. V was cut by 5 bases and J by 8 bases, with 15 bases left in between. The germline V gene encodes CDR1 LNHNV and CDR2 YYDKDF (reference sequence). The chain's CDR3 is CATSPPEGRGYTF. The CDR3 nucleotides are TGTGCCACCAGCCCCCCGGAGGGTAGAGGCTACACCTTC.

This chain connects TRBV28 to TRBJ2-7; no reliable D call. Germline V gene lookup returns CDR1 MDHEN and CDR2 SYDVKM. The CDR3 totals 17 residues. Trimming cost V 1 base and J 2 bases, with 18 bases left between them. CDR3 DNA: TGTGCCAGCAGTTTATCTGGCACACATAGGAATACCTACGAGCAGTACTTC. Amino acid sequence: CASSLSGTHRNTYEQYF.

This clone was picked up one time. The chain employs TRBV4-1 and TRBJ2-7; D is perhaps TRBD1 or TRBD2 (6 bases each). V was shortened by 1 base and J by 1 base, with 11 bases between the two germline ends. The germline V gene encodes CDR1 MGHRA and CDR2 YSYEKL. The CDR3 has 15 amino acids. The CDR3 here is CASSQGGAGSYEQYF. The CDR3 DNA follows: TGCGCCAGCAGCCAAGGGGGGGCGGGTTCCTACGAGCAGTACTTC.

This chain uses TRBV5-6 with TRBJ2-1, with 10 bases matching TRBD2. The J segment lost 10 bases and the V segment lost 2 bases, leaving 12 bases of the junction unmatched. The CDR3 is made up of 16 amino acids. Germline CDR1 is SGHDT and CDR2 is YYEEEE. In DNA form, the CDR3 reads TGTGCCAGCAGCTTTGGTAGCGGGAGGAGGTCCGGCGAGCAGTTCTTC. It specifies CASSFGSGRRSGEQFF.

This clone appeared once. The chain is built from TRBV5-1 and TRBJ2-1; 10 nucleotides match TRBD2. V was pared by 4 bases and J by 6 bases, with 10 bases of the junction left unmatched. The CDR3 spans 16 residues. Germline V lookup: CDR1 SGHRS, CDR2 YFSETQ. DNA of the CDR3: TGCGCCAGCAGCCTGACCAGAGCTAGCGGGAGCAATGAGCAGTTCTTC. This encodes CASSLTRASGSNEQFF.

A few counts support this clone. This rearrangement joins TRBV6-1 to TRBJ1-1; 8 bases line up with TRBD1. The CDR3 contains 12 residues. CDR1 MNHNS and CDR2 SASEGT come from the germline V gene. V gave up 9 bases and J gave up 1 base; unmatched junction bases: 1. CDR3 DNA: TGTGCCAGGACAGGGGAGAACACTGAAGCTTTCTTT. Translation: CARTGENTEAFF.

V gene TRBV5-1 combines with J gene TRBJ2-1; D remains unclear. The CDR3 spans 13 residues. The V gene's germline CDR1 is SGHRS and CDR2 YFSETQ. V lost 3 bases, J lost 8 bases, and 12 bases lay in between. CDR3 region: CASSWARDDEQFF. The CDR3 region has the DNA TGCGCCAGCAGCTGGGCGAGAGACGATGAGCAGTTCTTC.

The chain joins TRBV28 to TRBJ2-7; the D gene is possibly TRBD2 (6 bases). This CDR3 spans 14 amino acids. V was trimmed by 5 bases and J by 2 bases, leaving 13 bases between them. Germline V lookup: CDR1 MDHEN, CDR2 SYDVKM. The CDR3 loop is CASSRRDGTYEQYF. CDR3 coding DNA: TGTGCCAGCAGTCGGCGGGACGGAACCTACGAGCAGTACTTC.

The chain combines TRBV14 with TRBJ1-4; tentatively, D is TRBD1 (5 bases). The CDR3 is 15 residues long. V was pared by 3 bases and J by 4 bases, with 12 bases between. The germline V gene encodes CDR1 SGHDN and CDR2 FVKESK. The CDR3 DNA reads as TGTGCCAGCAGCCATCGACAGCCCGGTAATGAAAAACTGTTTTTT. Its protein is CASSHRQPGNEKLFF.

CDR3 protein: CSVRAPYEQYF. Here the CDR3 DNA reads TGCAGCGTAAGGGCCCCCTACGAGCAGTACTTC. This chain connects TRBV29-1 to TRBJ2-7; D call uncertain. This CDR3 has 11 amino acids. From germline, CDR1 is SQVTM and CDR2 ANQGSEA. V lost 6 bases and J lost 2, with 8 bases in between.

This chain links TRBV9 with TRBJ2-3, with unresolved D. V was shortened by 0 bases and J by 2 bases, with 13 bases between the two germline ends. This CDR3 spans 16 amino acids. Germline V gene sequence: CDR1 SGDLS, CDR2 YYNGEE. The CDR3, as DNA: TGTGCCAGCAGCGTAGTGGGAACCCCCCCCACAGATACGCAGTATTTT. The encoded protein is CASSVVGTPPTDTQYF.

The chain joins TRBV2 to TRBJ2-7; TRBD1 is a possible D gene (5 bases). The ends were cut back, 1 base at V and 1 base at J, with 11 bases in the middle. CDR1 is SNHLY, CDR2 FYNNEI, per germline. CDR3 size: 15 residues. As DNA, the CDR3 is TGTGCCAGCAGTGAAGGACAGTTAGTATCCTACGAGCAGTACTTC. Translated, it gives CASSEGQLVSYEQYF.

The J gene is TRBJ1-1, the V gene TRBV27; D is unclear. The CDR3 length is 14 residues. V was pared by 5 bases and J by 2 bases, with 12 bases between. CDR1 and CDR2 (germline): MNHEY, SMNVEV (reference sequence). The DNA of the CDR3 is TGTGCCAGCAGTCTGATCCTAGGAAACACTGAAGCTTTCTTT. Its protein product is CASSLILGNTEAFF.

The CDR3 loop reads CASSQIRGDNEQFF. The CDR3 DNA is TGTGCCAGCAGCCAGATAAGAGGCGATAATGAGCAGTTCTTC. This rearrangement joins TRBV7-9 to TRBJ2-1; D is uncertain. Trimming stripped 5 bases from V and 7 bases from J, with 15 bases between. In germline, CDR1 is SEHNR, CDR2 FQNEAQ (reference sequence). The CDR3 is 14 residues long.